This TCR beta chain is drawn from a study of blood T cell repertoires in COVID-19 (dated by TCRdb to 2020 to 2022). About the investigation overall: Samples covering the acute and convalescent phases of COVID-19 were provided by collaborators in the United States, Italy and Spain. The prospective study material was composed of cDNA or gDNA derived from T cells, B-cell-depleted T cells, or PBMCs. The dataset comprised deeply sampled blood TCRbeta repertoires from subjects exposed to, actively infected with, or recovered from COVID-19. A freely available public database, intended as a resource for researchers studying the immune response to SARS-CoV-2, is where the repertoires were released. Samples came from the ongoing ImmuneRACE study (first 160 participants) plus 1,254 subjects from 6 global collaborators. The sample metadata nearly always contained a de-identified subject ID, COVID-19 status, age in years and sex. Where available, HLA class I and class II types were obtained from metadata supplied by the sample provider rather than from assay-based typing.

The immunoSEQ Assay, a bias-controlled multiplex PCR, was used to amplify TCRbeta CDR3 regions from genomic DNA. The study's processing was this. The number of nucleated cells in each sample was estimated by amplification of reference gene primers within the assay. To quantify the absolute abundance of each unique TCRbeta CDR3 rearrangement, sequence reads were collapsed and filtered. Productive Simpson clonality was computed per sample as the square root of Simpson's diversity index over productive rearrangements. TCRdb holds this immuneACCESS table with in-frame rearrangements only. Some clones are missing; in checked studies, unresolved V genes explain under half, and the rest has no known cause. The V and J calls and clone size come from that table; D and trimming were worked out from the DNA. Across this sample there are fewer than 250,000 clones, with more than 70% seen only once. Around 8.9% of the sample lies in the top ten.

The germline V gene sets CDR1 to MNHNS and CDR2 to SASEGT. Counted from cysteine to phenylalanine, this CDR3 has 14 amino acids. The retained sequence is limited to the CDR3, 42 bases, with the frame set at the first base. V loses 0 bases at its end and J loses 8 bases; junction bases beyond the gene matches: 6. The paper as a whole reports these results and caveats: Clinical and demographic metadata were provided uncurated, with the amount varying by source and participant.

Enrolling through a virtual design, the prospective study's participants ranged in age from roughly 18 to 89 years and lived across approximately 25 United States geographic areas. In the prospective study, cohorts were assigned on the basis of participant-reported clinical history obtained from a screening survey and a study questionnaire. Recovered participants in ImmuneRACE Cohort 3 were defined as having two consecutive negative NP/OP PCR tests, clearance from a healthcare professional, or resolution of symptoms. In the prospective study, whole blood, serum and a nasopharyngeal or oropharyngeal swab were collected from each participant by mobile phlebotomists. Additional blood draws and questionnaires over an approximately two-month period could optionally be provided by prospective study participants. Prospective study blood samples were shipped either frozen or at room temperature before DNA extraction.

A remark on this clone: No antigen is known for it. The record has no base qualities; no much larger clone is one base away.

The sample taken for sequencing was PBMCs or T cells enriched from blood (not recorded which). This TCR was recovered from a woman under 30 who had recovered from COVID-19. The V gene is TRBV6-1 and the J gene is TRBJ1-2, with 7 bases aligning to TRBD1. The CDR3 protein sequence reads: CASSEAGGARGYTF. The DNA sequence reads TGTGCCAGCAGTGAAGCAGGGGGCGCTAGGGGCTACACCTTC.